The following is a T cell receptor (beta chain) sequence with its context. The antigen is not known. TCRdb redid the calling of the PCR reads with MiXCR, one entry per CDR3 protein. Of some 590,000 distinct CDR3 sequences detected, about 25% appear once; the ten largest clones hold roughly 0.83%. The record originates from a study of molecular identifiers for immune sequencing clone quantification. This CDR3 has 15 residues. CDR1 is MNHEY, CDR2 SVGEGT, per germline. The germline V and J ends were trimmed by 6 bases and 0 bases, with 14 bases remaining between them. Regarding the study as a whole: More than 98% of effector molecules, versus under 1% of naive-cell molecules, belonged to clones above 20 RNA copies.

The clonotype originates from a human donor in good health. Some libraries in this study had Jurkat cell RNA spiked in. The chain employs TRBV6-2 or TRBV6-3 and TRBJ2-5; the D gene is possibly TRBD1 (6 bases). The sample was naive CD8+ T cells from blood, with Jurkat cell RNA spiked in. The subset here: FACS-sorted CD8+CD4-CCR7+CD45RA+ naive T cells. The CDR3 DNA is TGTGCCAGCAGGACCGGACAGTCGTACCAAGAGACCCAGTACTTC. Its protein product is CASRTGQSYQETQYF.